This T cell receptor beta chain was retrieved from a study of technical replicates of blood from several donors. The data were produced by immunoSEQ multiplex PCR, yet TCRdb's version contains in-frame clones alone and is incomplete. The sample has around 76,000 clones; roughly 90% are singletons. This TCR was recovered from a human donor in good health. What was sequenced was T cells isolated from PBMCs.

The CDR3 region is CASSHPLSTNNEKLFF. In DNA form, the CDR3 reads TGCGCCAGCAGCCACCCCCTAAGTACCAATAATGAAAAACTGTTTTTT. This chain uses TRBV4-1 with TRBJ1-4, with no clear D. V was cut by 3 bases and J by 4 bases, with 15 bases left in between. The CDR3 runs to 16 residues. Per germline, CDR1 MGHRA and CDR2 YSYEKL.